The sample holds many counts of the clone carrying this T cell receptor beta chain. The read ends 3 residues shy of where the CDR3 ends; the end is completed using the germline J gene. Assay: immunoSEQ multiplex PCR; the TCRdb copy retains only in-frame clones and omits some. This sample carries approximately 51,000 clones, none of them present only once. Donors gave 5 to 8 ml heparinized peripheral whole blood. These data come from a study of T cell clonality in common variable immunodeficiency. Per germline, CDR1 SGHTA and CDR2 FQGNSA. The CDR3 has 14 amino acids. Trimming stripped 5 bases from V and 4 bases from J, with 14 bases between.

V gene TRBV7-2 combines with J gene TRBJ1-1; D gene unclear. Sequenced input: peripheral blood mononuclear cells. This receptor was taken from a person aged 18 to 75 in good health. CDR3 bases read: TGTGCCAGCAGCCTCGCCGTTTGGCCCACTGAA. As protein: CASSLAVWPTE. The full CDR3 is CASSLAVWPTEAFF.